The text below deals with one TCR beta chain. Its target is unknown. Trimming stripped 1 base from V and 2 bases from J, with 11 bases between. CDR1 is SGHTA, CDR2 FQGNSA, per germline. The CDR3 runs 15 residues. TCRdb keeps only in-frame clones here, not all; method: immunoSEQ multiplex PCR. Of about 120,000 clones in the sample, 75% to 95% were seen once. These data originate in a study of T cell responses to AZD1222 COVID-19 vaccine. Study-wide results and limits: The sample set comprised mostly white British donors with more females, and clonal diversity was possibly underestimated.

The genes are TRBV7-2 and TRBJ2-5, with TRBD1 as a possible D gene (6 bases). This TCR came from an adult who received the MenACWY meningococcal vaccine as a control. The material was peripheral blood, obtained 28 days after the second dose of the MenACWY control vaccine. The CDR3 DNA is TGTGCCAGCAGCTTAGGTACAGGGAGACAAGAGACCCAGTACTTC. The encoded protein is CASSLGTGRQETQYF.